A single sample is the source of the 2 T cell receptor beta chains below, sequenced in a study of identical twins. MiXCR, applied by TCRdb to the 5' RACE reads, yields one record per CDR3 protein. The sample contains some 320,000 distinct CDR3 sequences, more than 9% of which appear only once. The same data also went into a second study, on yellow fever vaccine responses in identical twins.

Sample: CD8+ T cells sorted from blood. Receptors were obtained from a woman aged 18-30 years in good health.

In its sample, this clonotype was seen a few times. The V gene is TRBV12-3 or TRBV12-4, the J gene TRBJ2-1; TRBD2 matches 8 bases. This CDR3 region has 14 residues. The V segment lost 4 bases and the J segment 10 bases; nucleotides outside the gene matches: 9. The CDR3 DNA reads TGTGCCAGCAGTTCGATGGGACTAGTCAACGAGCAGTTCTTC. It yields the protein CASSSMGLVNEQFF.

This clonotype was seen once. Compared with germline, one end of the junction differs, possibly owing to a read error. The CDR3 loop reads CCARDLPSEAYNEQFF. In DNA form, the CDR3 reads TGCTGTGCTAGAGATCTACCTAGTGAGGCCTACAATGAGCAGTTCTTC. The chain has TRBV20-1 and TRBJ2-1; D is ambiguous. CDR3 length: 16 residues. In germline, CDR1 is DFQATT, CDR2 SNEGSKA (reference sequence).